The 22 T cell receptor beta chains given below trace back to one sample, sequenced in a study of T cells in Graves' hyperthyroidism and ophthalmopathy. Template material for amplifying TCR beta CDR3 regions consisted of RNA transcripts. During a first-round RT-PCR of the TCR CDR3, the HTBI primer set was used. TCRdb analysed the multiplex PCR reads with MiXCR anew, one entry per CDR3 protein. This sample has around 350,000 distinct CDR3 sequences, with about a fifth found just once. Sequencing was done on a sample of blood. The receptors derive from a woman younger than 30 with Graves' hyperthyroidism.

The chain carries TRBV7-8 and TRBJ2-6; tentative D call: TRBD2 (5 bases). The CDR3 extends over 16 amino acids. V shed 4 bases and J shed 0 bases, with 10 bases lying between them. Germline V gene data show CDR1 as SGHVS and CDR2 as FQNEAQ. CDR3: CASSYGAGSGANVLTF. CDR3 in DNA: TGTGCCAGCAGCTATGGTGCGGGCTCTGGGGCCAACGTCCTGACTTTC.

Concerning this clonotype: The junction departs from germline at one end; a sequencing error may be responsible. The gene calls are TRBV19 and TRBJ1-1; no definite D call. Germline CDR1 reads LNHDA; CDR2 reads SQIVND (reference sequence). There are 14 residues in the CDR3. The CDR3 reads CASSSGFGNTEASF. For the CDR3, the DNA is TGTGCCAGTAGTAGCGGGTTCGGGAACACTGAAGCTTCCTTT.

The CDR3 coding sequence is TGCAGTGCTAGGGACCAATCGGACACTGAAGCTTTCTTT. Protein: CSARDQSDTEAFF. This rearrangement joins TRBV20-1 to TRBJ1-1; unclear D gene. The germline gives CDR1 DFQATT, CDR2 SNEGSKA (reference sequence). The CDR3 covers 13 residues. Trimming took 3 bases from V and 3 from J, leaving 11 bases between them.

This clonotype was observed at least ten times. The rearrangement links TRBV12-3 or TRBV12-4 to TRBJ2-7; D not resolved. V was clipped by 5 bases and J by 1 base, with 15 bases between them. The CDR3 length is 15 residues. The chain's CDR3 is CASSTSGRSSYEQYF. The CDR3 nucleotides read TGTGCCAGCAGTACATCCGGACGGTCGTCCTACGAGCAGTACTTC.

This clonotype was seen a few times. The chain recombines TRBV28 with TRBJ2-2, with a possible D match to TRBD2 (6 bases). This CDR3 is built from 15 residues. Germline V gives CDR1 MDHEN, CDR2 SYDVKM. V was cut by 5 bases and J by 4 bases, with 14 bases left in between. For the CDR3, the DNA is TGTGCCAGCAGTCCGGGGGTTGTACGCACCGGGGAGCTGTTTTTT. It yields the protein CASSPGVVRTGELFF. Full variable domain (rest looked up from reference TRBV28 and TRBJ2-2): DVKVTQSSRYLVKRTGEKVFLECVQDMDHENMFWYRQDPGLGLRLIYFSYDVKMKEKGDIPEGYSVSREKKERFSLILESASTNQTSMYLCASSPGVVRTGELFFGEGSRLTVL.

In regard to this clonotype: This may stem from a read error, because a much larger clone lies one nucleotide away. Lacking the conserved final phenylalanine or tryptophan, this CDR3 likely reflects a read error. The chain carries TRBV20-1 and TRBJ1-3; the D gene is possibly TRBD1 (5 bases). CDR3 size: 13 residues. The V end lost 2 bases, the J end lost 2 bases, and 7 bases lay between the germline ends. Germline values: CDR1 DFQATT, CDR2 SNEGSKA (reference sequence). This chain's CDR3 is CSARSRAGNTIYL. Written as DNA, the CDR3 is TGCAGTGCTAGAAGCAGGGCTGGAAACACCATATATTTG.

This chain joins TRBV6-2 or TRBV6-3 and TRBJ1-1, with D perhaps TRBD1 (6 bases). Trimming left V 11 bases short and J 0 bases short, with 19 bases between. CDR1 is MNHEY and CDR2 is SVGEGT in the germline V gene. This CDR3 is 15 amino acids long. CDR3 in DNA: TGTGCCGGCACCCCAAGGACAGCCGTGAACACTGAAGCTTTCTTT. It translates to CAGTPRTAVNTEAFF.

J is TRBJ1-1 and V is TRBV27; D not certain. Trimming cost V 5 bases and J 1 base, with 11 bases left between them. Germline CDR1 MNHEY, CDR2 SMNVEV (reference sequence). The length of the CDR3 is 14 residues. In DNA, the CDR3 is TGTGCCAGCAGTCTGATCAGCAAGAACACTGAAGCTTTCTTT. Encoded protein: CASSLISKNTEAFF.

This sequence joins TRBV3-1 and TRBJ1-5; D uncertain. V lost 4 bases to trimming and J lost 9 bases, with 16 bases between them. This CDR3 is 14 amino acids long. Germline lookup yields CDR1 LGHDT and CDR2 YNNKEL (reference sequence). Here the CDR3 reads CASSPVLLGGPQHF. CDR3 in DNA: TGTGCCAGCAGCCCCGTTCTCTTGGGTGGGCCCCAGCATTTT.

Comment on this clonotype: One end of the junction does not line up with germline, which may come from a read error. The rearrangement joins TRBV7-2 to TRBJ2-5, with a tentative D call TRBD2 (5 bases). The CDR3 is 12 amino acids. Looked up from germline, CDR1 is SGHTA and CDR2 is FQGNSA. The CDR3 here is CAAGQAQETQYF. The CDR3 nucleotides read TGCGCCGCGGGTCAGGCGCAAGAGACCCAGTACTTC.

The chain is built from TRBV6-1 and TRBJ1-1; TRBD1 is a possible D gene (6 bases). Trimming pared 7 bases from V and 4 bases from J, leaving 19 bases between. The CDR3 sequence is 15 residues long. Germline CDR1 reads MNHNS; CDR2 reads SASEGT. CDR3 loop: CASTPYREGSTEAFF. Here the CDR3 DNA reads TGTGCCAGCACCCCTTACAGGGAGGGGAGCACTGAAGCTTTCTTT.

This clonotype was seen a few times. Mismatch with germline at one junction end may stem from a read error. The chain couples TRBV6-5 to TRBJ2-5; D may match TRBD1 or TRBD2 (6 bases each). The length of the CDR3 is 15 residues. Germline CDR1 MNHEY, CDR2 SVGAGI. The CDR3 spells CASSYVGGAGETRYF. For the CDR3, the DNA is TGTGCCAGCAGTTATGTAGGCGGGGCAGGGGAGACCCGGTACTTC.

This clonotype was seen many times. This rearrangement joins TRBV28 to TRBJ2-2, with D possibly TRBD1 on 6 matching bases. V dropped 4 bases and J dropped 4 bases, with 10 bases sitting between them. This CDR3 is built from 14 residues. Germline V lookup: CDR1 MDHEN, CDR2 SYDVKM. The DNA of the CDR3 is TGTGCCAGCAGTTACCCACAGGGCACCGGGGAGCTGTTTTTT. Residues: CASSYPQGTGELFF.

This clonotype was detected many times. The chain couples TRBV12-3 or TRBV12-4 to TRBJ2-2, with D maybe TRBD1 (6 bases). The CDR3 is 14 amino acids. V was pared by 6 bases and J by 5 bases, with 13 bases between. This chain's CDR3 is CASSLQGVTGELFF. CDR3 DNA sequence: TGTGCCAGCAGCCTACAGGGTGTAACCGGGGAGCTGTTTTTT.

As concerns this clonotype: In this CDR3 the conserved last residue, phenylalanine or tryptophan, is missing, so a read error is likely. In DNA, the CDR3 is TGTGCCAGCTCACCCACGAGGGGCAATCAGCCCCAGCATGTT. It yields the protein CASSPTRGNQPQHV. V gene TRBV18 combines with J gene TRBJ1-5; D remains unclear. The CDR3 runs to 14 residues. The germline gives CDR1 KGHSH, CDR2 LQKENI. Trimming removed 3 bases from V and 2 bases from J, with 8 bases in between.

This clonotype was detected many times. This chain uses TRBV14 with TRBJ1-1; D might be TRBD1 (6 bases). The CDR3 is 16 residues long. V was clipped by 2 bases and J by 1 base, with 14 bases between them. Per the germline V gene, CDR1 is SGHDN and CDR2 is FVKESK. CDR3 residues: CASSQLGLQGNTEAFF. The CDR3 nucleotides read TGTGCCAGCAGCCAATTGGGGTTACAGGGGAACACTGAAGCTTTCTTT.

This clonotype has ten or more counts. This chain uses TRBV28 with TRBJ1-5; possible D gene TRBD1, 6 bases. The CDR3 contains 15 residues. Germline V lookup: CDR1 MDHEN, CDR2 SYDVKM. Trimming pared 4 bases from V and 5 bases from J, leaving 15 bases between. In DNA form, the CDR3 reads TGTGCCAGCAGTTCGCCAGGGGTTCTCCATCAGCCCCAGCATTTT. It yields the protein CASSSPGVLHQPQHF.

This clonotype was seen at least ten times. The gene calls are TRBV14 and TRBJ2-2, with a weak D call TRBD2 (5 bases). Germline V gives CDR1 SGHDN, CDR2 FVKESK. This CDR3 is 13 amino acids long. V was shortened by 8 bases and J by 4 bases, with 11 bases between the two germline ends. The CDR3 here is CASASGFTGELFF. In nucleotides, the CDR3 is TGTGCCAGCGCCTCGGGGTTCACCGGGGAGCTGTTTTTT.

This clonotype was picked up many times. The chain combines TRBV2 with TRBJ1-5, with D uncertain. Germline lookup yields CDR1 SNHLY and CDR2 FYNNEI. Deletions cut 0 bases from V and 9 bases from J, with 18 bases between. The CDR3 is made up of 16 amino acids. CDR3 sequence (DNA): TGTGCCAGCAGTGAAGCTGTTCTGGGATTCAATTCGCCCCAGCATTTT. Translating it yields CASSEAVLGFNSPQHF. The full variable domain, its missing parts supplied by reference TRBV2 and TRBJ1-5, is EPEVTQTPSHQVTQMGQEVILRCVPISNHLYFYWYRQILGQKVEFLVSFYNNEISEKSEIFDDQFSVERPDGSNFTLKIRSTKLEDSAMYFCASSEAVLGFNSPQHFGDGTRLSIL.

At least ten counts were recorded for this clonotype. This chain links TRBV4-2 with TRBJ1-2, with TRBD1 as a possible D gene (5 bases). The CDR3 runs 16 residues. Germline assignment: CDR1 LGHNA and CDR2 YNFKEQ. Trimming removed 1 base at V and 3 bases at J, with 15 bases between. This chain's CDR3 is CASSQALDGTDYGYTF. The CDR3 coding sequence is TGTGCCAGCAGCCAAGCTCTTGACGGGACTGACTATGGCTACACCTTC.

The CDR3 nucleotides read TGTGCCAGCAGTTCATCCGGGAGAATGAACACTGAAGCTTTCTTT. This gives the protein CASSSSGRMNTEAFF. The V call is TRBV6-5, the J call TRBJ1-1; D is ambiguous. Per the germline V gene, CDR1 is MNHEY and CDR2 is SVGAGI. V lost 4 bases to trimming and J lost 0 bases, with 12 bases between them. This CDR3 has 15 residues.

This chain uses TRBV30 with TRBJ1-2, with TRBD1 as a possible D gene (5 bases). The CDR3 extends over 11 amino acids. Germline V gene data show CDR1 as GTSNPN and CDR2 as SVGIG (reference sequence). Trimming removed 4 bases from V and 8 bases from J, with 11 bases in between. This CDR3 reads CAWKSGGGYTF. CDR3 in DNA: TGTGCCTGGAAATCGGGGGGAGGCTACACCTTC. Full variable domain (remainder filled in from reference TRBV30 and TRBJ1-2): SQTIHQWPATLVQPVGSPLSLECTVEGTSNPNLYWYRQAAGRGLQLLFYSVGIGQISSEVPQNLSASRPQDRQFILSSKKLLLSDSGFYLCAWKSGGGYTFGSGTRLTVV.